This TCR beta chain was sequenced for a study of T cells after yellow fever vaccination. Study results and limitations: On re-exposure, the response was weaker but peaked faster, at day 5 versus 15.

TCRdb processed the 5' RACE reads anew with MiXCR; each CDR3 protein has one entry. The table lists approximately 450,000 distinct CDR3 sequences, approximately 18% of them singletons. There are a few counts of this clonotype. Its antigen is unknown. CDR3 length: 15 amino acids. The germline V gene encodes CDR1 SEHNR and CDR2 FQNEAQ (reference sequence). V gave up 0 bases and J gave up 2 bases, with 10 bases separating them. V and J are TRBV7-9 and TRBJ1-2; tentatively, D is TRBD1 (6 bases). The TCR sequence derives from a man aged 18 to 29 who received the YFV17D yellow fever vaccine. This sample comprised PBMCs, obtained before the yellow fever booster vaccination. This chain's CDR3 is CASSLADSLNYGYTF. DNA for the CDR3: TGTGCCAGCAGCTTAGCGGACAGTTTGAACTATGGCTACACCTTC. The full variable domain, with the rest looked up from reference TRBV7-9 and TRBJ1-2, is DTGVSQNPRHKITKRGQNVTFRCDPISEHNRLYWYRQTLGQGPEFLTYFQNEAQLEKSRLLSDRFSAERPKGSFSTLEIQRTEQGDSAMYLCASSLADSLNYGYTFGSGTRLTVV.